Below are 3 T cell receptor beta chains sequenced from a single sample in a study of blood T cell repertoires in COVID-19 (dated by TCRdb to the early 2020s). Library preparation used the immunoSEQ multiplex PCR assay. TCRdb obtained this table from immuneACCESS and retained in-frame rearrangements with V and J assigned. These tables miss some clones; where compared with another copy, unresolved V genes account for less than half of the shortfall, and the remainder is unexplained. For this sample there are roughly 180,000 clones; approximately 86% appear just once. Of the sample, 2% to 2.5% is held by the ten largest clones. Sequenced material: PBMCs or T cells enriched from blood (not recorded which). The receptors derive from a woman under 40 who had recovered from COVID-19.

This clone occurred a few times. The rearrangement joins TRBV13 to TRBJ1-6; 9 positions match TRBD1. This CDR3 comprises 14 residues. Losses at the gene ends were 4 bases for V and 7 bases for J; bases not matched to a gene: 2. Germline CDR1 reads PRHDT; CDR2 reads FYEKMQ (reference sequence). The CDR3 coding sequence is TGTGCCAGCAGCTGGGACAGGGAGAATTCACCCCTCCACTTT. Its protein is CASSWDRENSPLHF.

The chain is built from TRBV5-4 and TRBJ2-7, with D tentatively TRBD2 (6 bases). Between the trimmed V and J ends, which lost 4 bases and 6 bases, there was a span of 20 bases. The CDR3 is made up of 15 amino acids. Looked up from germline, CDR1 is SGHNT and CDR2 is YYREEE (reference sequence). The CDR3 DNA is TGTGCCAGCAGCGGGGTAGTTCGGGGGTTCGGCGAGCAGTACTTC. This gives the protein CASSGVVRGFGEQYF.

The CDR3 protein is CASSAMSNSPLHF. DNA of the CDR3: TGTGCCAGCAGCGCGATGAGTAATTCACCCCTCCACTTT. The J gene is TRBJ1-6, the V gene TRBV11-2; D uncertain. The CDR3 length is 13 residues. Trimming pared 5 bases from V and 6 bases from J, leaving 8 bases between. CDR1 is SGHAT, CDR2 FQNNGV, per germline.